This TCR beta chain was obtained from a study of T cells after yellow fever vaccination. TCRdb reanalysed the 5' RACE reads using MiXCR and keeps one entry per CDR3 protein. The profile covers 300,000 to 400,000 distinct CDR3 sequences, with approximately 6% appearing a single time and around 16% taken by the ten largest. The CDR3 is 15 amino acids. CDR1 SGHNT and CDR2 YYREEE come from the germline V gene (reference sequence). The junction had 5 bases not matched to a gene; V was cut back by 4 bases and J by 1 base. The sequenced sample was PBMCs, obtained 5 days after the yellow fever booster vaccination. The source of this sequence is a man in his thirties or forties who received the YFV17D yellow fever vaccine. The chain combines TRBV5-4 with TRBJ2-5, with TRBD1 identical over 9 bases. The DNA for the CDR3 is TGTGCCAGCAGCCATAACAGGGGGCTCCAAGAGACCCAGTACTTC. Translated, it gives CASSHNRGLQETQYF.